One sample yielded the 6 T cell receptor beta chains listed below, sequenced in a study of chemoradiotherapy in HPV16-positive cancers (dated by TCRdb to 2021 to 2024). The library relied on the immunoSEQ multiplex PCR assay. Sourced from immuneACCESS, this table was stored by TCRdb with only in-frame sequences that have V and J called. A share of the clones is absent; for the studies checked, an unresolved V gene accounts for under half, and the remainder has no known explanation. The sample table contains some 2,000 clones; only one count was recorded for around 79% of them. The ten largest account for approximately 9% of the sample. The source was tumor tissue, collected from a patient who underwent chemoradiotherapy. The receptors originated from a human donor with HPV-associated anogenital cancer.

This clone was counted a few times. V usage is TRBV19 and J usage is TRBJ2-1; perhaps TRBD2 as D (6 bases). V was shortened by 1 base and J by 8 bases, with 15 bases between the two germline ends. The CDR3 covers 15 residues. Germline assignment: CDR1 LNHDA and CDR2 SQIVND (reference sequence). This CDR3 is CASSIVQRASDEQFF. The DNA of the CDR3 is TGTGCCAGTAGTATAGTTCAGCGGGCAAGCGATGAGCAGTTCTTC.

This sequence joins TRBV5-6 and TRBJ1-1; D remains unclear. Trimming removed 2 bases from V and 7 bases from J, with 9 bases in between. Germline V gene lookup returns CDR1 SGHDT and CDR2 YYEEEE. The CDR3 is made up of 12 amino acids. The CDR3 here is CASSFTDLEAFF. The DNA of the CDR3 is TGTGCCAGCAGCTTTACGGACCTTGAAGCTTTCTTT.

CDR3 bases: TGTGCCAGCAGTGAAGTTGGCTACACCTTC. This encodes CASSEVGYTF. The rearrangement uses TRBV2 and TRBJ1-2; D uncertain. V dropped 1 base and J dropped 7 bases, with 1 base sitting between them. The V gene's germline CDR1 is SNHLY and CDR2 FYNNEI. The CDR3 has 10 residues.

CDR3 nucleotide sequence: TGTGCCAGCAGTTATCTGATCTCCTACGAGCAGTACTTC. Translating gives CASSYLISYEQYF. J is TRBJ2-5 and V is TRBV6-5; D not resolved. Near its end, the DNA agrees better with TRBJ2-7, so the J call may be wrong. The CDR3 is 13 residues long. In germline, CDR1 is MNHEY, CDR2 SVGAGI.

V usage is TRBV2 and J usage is TRBJ2-7, with D possibly TRBD2 on 5 matching bases. The CDR3 runs to 15 residues. V dropped 6 bases and J dropped 0 bases, with 15 bases sitting between them. CDR1 is SNHLY and CDR2 is FYNNEI in the germline V gene. Here the CDR3 reads CASSSVERSSYEQYF. In nucleotides, the CDR3 is TGTGCCAGCAGCTCAGTCGAGCGGAGCTCCTACGAGCAGTACTTC.

The J gene is TRBJ2-5, the V gene TRBV7-9; possible D gene TRBD1, 6 bases. Near its end, the DNA agrees better with TRBJ2-7, so the J call may be wrong. In germline, CDR1 is SEHNR, CDR2 FQNEAQ (reference sequence). This CDR3 is 13 amino acids long. CDR3 nucleotide sequence: TGTGCCAGCAGGGACAGTTTGAACTACGAGCAGTACTTC. It specifies CASRDSLNYEQYF.